This TCR beta chain was profiled in a study of blood T cell repertoires in COVID-19. Background on the study: Sites across the United States, Italy and Spain contributed samples from acute and convalescent COVID-19. PBMCs, B-cell-depleted T cells, or T cells provided the cDNA or gDNA that made up the material.

Study processing details: Nucleated cell counts were estimated from reference gene primer amplification. Only in-frame clones appear in the TCRdb table, and some are missing; sequencing was by immunoSEQ multiplex PCR. That table is the source of V, J and clone size, and D and trimming were worked out from the DNA. The sample consists of under 150,000 clones, approximately 68% of them appearing once. The V gene's germline CDR1 is SGHAT and CDR2 FQNNGV. This CDR3 region has 13 residues. Between the trimmed V and J ends, which lost 3 bases and 7 bases, there was a span of 10 bases. The sample comprised peripheral blood. The chain combines TRBV11-2 with TRBJ1-5; D is undetermined. The receptor was isolated from a woman aged 70-85 years with acute or convalescent COVID-19. CDR3 protein: CASSFDEGQPQHF. The CDR3 DNA sequence: TGTGCCAGCAGCTTTGACGAGGGCCAGCCCCAGCATTTT.